This TCR beta chain was identified during a study of Ad26.COV2.S vaccination and SARS-CoV-2 variants. Overall study findings and caveats: Analyses that measured TCR breadth and depth may have underestimated total T cell responses.

Generated by immunoSEQ multiplex PCR, the TCRdb table keeps only in-frame clones and is missing some. The sample shows about 180,000 clones, around nine tenths of them seen only once. Points on this clone: Its antigen is not known.

Between the trimmed V and J ends, which lost 8 bases and 6 bases, there was a span of 16 bases. The length of the CDR3 is 13 residues. This sample comprised peripheral blood, obtained after recovery from COVID-19. The TCR comes from a human donor who had recovered from COVID-19. The genes are TRBV12-3 or TRBV12-4 and TRBJ1-1; D is possibly TRBD1 (6 bases). CDR3 coding DNA: TGTGCCAGCGGACCACAGGGTCTAGCTGAAGCTTTCTTT. Its protein product is CASGPQGLAEAFF.